Listed below are T cell receptor beta chains from one sample, sequenced in a study of blood T cell repertoires in COVID-19. The assay was immunoSEQ multiplex PCR, and TCRdb's table has in-frame clones only and misses some. The table records under 300,000 clones, approximately 87% of them present only once. The sequencing input was peripheral blood. These receptors all stem from a man aged 55 to 70 with acute or convalescent COVID-19. Each CDR3 is given with its conserved first and last residue. A D gene is named only where the DNA matches it firmly. Clone size is not always given. Where it is, it says once, few, many or a class for expanded clones.

D gene: -
J gene: TRBJ1-2
clone size: -
V gene: TRBV9
CDR3 DNA: TGTGCCAGCAGCGCGGGACATTTAACGGCTGGCTACACCTTC
CDR3 protein: CASSAGHLTAGYTF

D gene: TRBD2
J gene: TRBJ2-1
clone size: few
V gene: TRBV29-1
CDR3 DNA: TGCAGCGTTACTGGACTAGCGGACAATGAGCAGTTCTTC
CDR3 protein: CSVTGLADNEQFF

D gene: -
J gene: TRBJ2-7
clone size: -
V gene: TRBV7-2
CDR3 DNA: TGTGCCAGCAGACAAGGCCTAGGATCCTACGAGCAGTACTTC
CDR3 protein: CASRQGLGSYEQYF

D gene: TRBD1
J gene: TRBJ2-1
clone size: -
V gene: TRBV11-2
CDR3 DNA: TGTGCCAGCAGCTCAAACAGGGGGGAGCAGTTCTTC
CDR3 protein: CASSSNRGEQFF

D gene: TRBD1
J gene: TRBJ1-6
clone size: -
V gene: TRBV12-5
CDR3 DNA: TGTGCTAGCCGGGGACAGGGCCTTTGGAATTCACCCCTCCACTTT
CDR3 protein: CASRGQGLWNSPLHF

D gene: -
J gene: TRBJ2-7
clone size: -
V gene: TRBV20-1
CDR3 DNA: TGCAGTGTAGGGGTCGAGCAGTACTTC
CDR3 protein: CSVGVEQYF

D gene: TRBD1
J gene: TRBJ1-2
clone size: -
V gene: TRBV28
CDR3 DNA: TGTGCCAGCAGTACAGGGGGGTCTAACTATGGCTACACCTTC
CDR3 protein: CASSTGGSNYGYTF

D gene: TRBD1
J gene: TRBJ1-4
clone size: -
V gene: TRBV28
CDR3 DNA: TGTGCCAGCAGTCCTCGACAGGGGACGGGGGGCAATGAAAAACTGTTTTTT
CDR3 protein: CASSPRQGTGGNEKLFF

D gene: -
J gene: TRBJ1-2
clone size: -
V gene: TRBV24-1
CDR3 DNA: TGTGCCACCAGTGATACCACCGGTCCCCAGGGGCACACCTTC
CDR3 protein: CATSDTTGPQGHTF

D gene: TRBD2
J gene: TRBJ2-7
clone size: -
V gene: TRBV19
CDR3 DNA: TGTGCCAGTAGTATGGGACTAGTCTACGAGCAGTACTTC
CDR3 protein: CASSMGLVYEQYF

D gene: -
J gene: TRBJ2-5
clone size: -
V gene: TRBV9
CDR3 DNA: TGTGCCAGCAGCCCCAACCTGAGGGCGGAGGAGACCCAGTACTTC
CDR3 protein: CASSPNLRAEETQYF

D gene: TRBD1
J gene: TRBJ2-1
clone size: once
V gene: TRBV5-1
CDR3 DNA: TGCGCCAGCAAAACAGGGGACTACAATGAGCAGTTCTTC
CDR3 protein: CASKTGDYNEQFF

D gene: TRBD1
J gene: TRBJ2-7
clone size: -
V gene: TRBV20-1
CDR3 DNA: TGCAGTGGACAGGGGCCCTACGAGCAGTACTTC
CDR3 protein: CSGQGPYEQYF

D gene: TRBD1
J gene: TRBJ2-2
clone size: -
V gene: TRBV5-5
CDR3 DNA: TGTGCCAGCAGCGACCCGGGACAGGGATGGACCGGGGAGCTGTTTTTT
CDR3 protein: CASSDPGQGWTGELFF

D gene: TRBD1
J gene: TRBJ2-7
clone size: -
V gene: TRBV18
CDR3 DNA: TGTGCCAGCTCACCACCCGGTAACAGGGGCCCGCTGCAGGAGCAGTACTTC
CDR3 protein: CASSPPGNRGPLQEQYF

D gene: -
J gene: TRBJ2-5
clone size: -
V gene: TRBV27
CDR3 DNA: TGTGCCAGCAGTCTCCAGTACCAAGAGACCCAGTACTTC
CDR3 protein: CASSLQYQETQYF

D gene: -
J gene: TRBJ2-2
clone size: -
V gene: TRBV6-5
CDR3 DNA: TGTGCCAGCAGTTACTCAGACAGGCGCGGGGAGCTGTTTTTT
CDR3 protein: CASSYSDRRGELFF

D gene: -
J gene: TRBJ2-2
clone size: -
V gene: TRBV7-8
CDR3 DNA: TGTGCCAGCAGCTTAGTACAGGCCGGGGAGCTGTTTTTT
CDR3 protein: CASSLVQAGELFF

D gene: TRBD2
J gene: TRBJ2-3
clone size: -
V gene: TRBV4-1
CDR3 DNA: TGCGCCAGCAGCCAAACAGGGACTAGCGGGAGGGTTGCGGATACGCAGTATTTT
CDR3 protein: CASSQTGTSGRVADTQYF

D gene: -
J gene: TRBJ2-1
clone size: -
V gene: TRBV3-1/TRBV3-2
CDR3 DNA: TGTGCCAGCAGCCGCGAGTATCGTGACAGGAGCTCCTACAATGAGCAGTTCTTC
CDR3 protein: CASSREYRDRSSYNEQFF

D gene: TRBD1
J gene: TRBJ2-5
clone size: once
V gene: TRBV5-6
CDR3 DNA: TGTGCCAGCAGCTTGTGGGTGGGACAGGGGGAAGAGACCCAGTACTTC
CDR3 protein: CASSLWVGQGEETQYF

D gene: TRBD1
J gene: TRBJ1-2
clone size: -
V gene: TRBV5-6
CDR3 DNA: TGTGCCAGCAGCTTACGGACAGGGAACAGCGGGTATGGCTACACCTTC
CDR3 protein: CASSLRTGNSGYGYTF

D gene: -
J gene: TRBJ2-1
clone size: -
V gene: TRBV23-1
CDR3 DNA: TGCGCCAGCAGTTCTACGGTCGGGAGCTCCTACAATGAGCAGTTCTTC
CDR3 protein: CASSSTVGSSYNEQFF

D gene: TRBD2
J gene: TRBJ2-7
clone size: -
V gene: TRBV7-2
CDR3 DNA: TGTGCCAGCAGCCCCCGATGGGGGGGACACGAGCAGTACTTC
CDR3 protein: CASSPRWGGHEQYF

D gene: -
J gene: TRBJ1-3
clone size: few
V gene: TRBV12-3/TRBV12-4
CDR3 DNA: TGTGCCAGTACCCGGCCCCCTAGGAACACCATATATTTT
CDR3 protein: CASTRPPRNTIYF

D gene: -
J gene: TRBJ1-2
clone size: few
V gene: TRBV7-8
CDR3 DNA: TGTGCCAGCAGCTCCCCCGCTGCAGGGAACTATGGCTACACCTTC
CDR3 protein: CASSSPAAGNYGYTF

D gene: TRBD1
J gene: TRBJ1-1
clone size: few
V gene: TRBV6-6
CDR3 DNA: TGTGCCAGCAGTTACGGACAGGGGGCGGAACGCACTGAAGCTTTCTTT
CDR3 protein: CASSYGQGAERTEAFF

D gene: -
J gene: TRBJ1-4
clone size: once
V gene: TRBV28
CDR3 DNA: TGTGCCAGCAGCCTACAGGGCAGCCGTGAAAAACTGTTTTTT
CDR3 protein: CASSLQGSREKLFF

D gene: TRBD1
J gene: TRBJ1-1
clone size: -
V gene: TRBV27
CDR3 DNA: TGTGCCAGCAGTTCAGGGACAGCTTTCATGAACACTGAAGCTTTCTTT
CDR3 protein: CASSSGTAFMNTEAFF

D gene: TRBD1
J gene: TRBJ1-1
clone size: once
V gene: TRBV27
CDR3 DNA: TGTGCCAGCAGTGCGACAGGGCGTGTCACTGAAGCTTTCTTT
CDR3 protein: CASSATGRVTEAFF

D gene: TRBD2
J gene: TRBJ2-7
clone size: -
V gene: TRBV28
CDR3 DNA: TGTTACGCGGGAGACCTCTACGAGCAGTACTTC
CDR3 protein: CYAGDLYEQYF

D gene: TRBD1
J gene: TRBJ1-1
clone size: -
V gene: TRBV5-6
CDR3 DNA: TGTGCCAGCAGCTTAGGACAGGGGGTGACGCACACTGAAGCTTTCTTT
CDR3 protein: CASSLGQGVTHTEAFF

D gene: -
J gene: TRBJ2-7
clone size: -
V gene: TRBV10-3
CDR3 DNA: TGTGCCATCAGGAGAGAGGAATTAGGCTCCTACGAGCAGTACTTC
CDR3 protein: CAIRREELGSYEQYF

D gene: -
J gene: TRBJ1-5
clone size: -
V gene: TRBV10-1
CDR3 DNA: TGCGCCAGCACGAGCAATCAGCCCCAGCATTTT
CDR3 protein: CASTSNQPQHF

D gene: TRBD2
J gene: TRBJ2-7
clone size: -
V gene: TRBV10-3
CDR3 DNA: TGTGCCATCAGTAGGACTCCGAGCGGGGAGGTTGCCTACGAGCAGTACTTC
CDR3 protein: CAISRTPSGEVAYEQYF

D gene: -
J gene: TRBJ2-7
clone size: -
V gene: TRBV7-3
CDR3 DNA: TGTGCCAGCAGCTTAGGTCCTGAGGCCTACGAGCAGTACTTC
CDR3 protein: CASSLGPEAYEQYF

D gene: -
J gene: TRBJ2-7
clone size: -
V gene: TRBV27
CDR3 DNA: TGTGCCAGTAGTATCCGCGACAGAGCCTACGAGCAGTACTTC
CDR3 protein: CASSIRDRAYEQYF

D gene: -
J gene: TRBJ1-5
clone size: few
V gene: TRBV28
CDR3 DNA: TGTGCCAGCACGGAGAGCAATCAGCCCCAGCATTTT
CDR3 protein: CASTESNQPQHF

D gene: -
J gene: TRBJ1-4
clone size: -
V gene: TRBV7-9
CDR3 DNA: TGTGCCAGCAGCCTCTCCCGGGGAGTCGAAGCAACTAATGAAAAACTGTTTTTT
CDR3 protein: CASSLSRGVEATNEKLFF

D gene: TRBD1
J gene: TRBJ1-2
clone size: -
V gene: TRBV19
CDR3 DNA: TGTGCCAGTGGACCGACAGGGGGCTATGGCTACACCTTC
CDR3 protein: CASGPTGGYGYTF

D gene: TRBD1
J gene: TRBJ1-2
clone size: -
V gene: TRBV5-1
CDR3 DNA: TGCGCCAGCAGCTTGGACTTTACAGGGGTATTCTATGGTGGGACCTTC
CDR3 protein: CASSLDFTGVFYGGTF

D gene: TRBD1
J gene: TRBJ2-1
clone size: -
V gene: TRBV9
CDR3 DNA: TGTGCCAGCAGCGGAACAGGGGGCAATGAGCAGTTCTTC
CDR3 protein: CASSGTGGNEQFF

D gene: -
J gene: TRBJ1-1
clone size: -
V gene: TRBV6-2/TRBV6-3
CDR3 DNA: TGTGCCAGCAGTTATGGGCCGAACACTGAAGCTTTCTTT
CDR3 protein: CASSYGPNTEAFF

D gene: TRBD2
J gene: TRBJ2-5
clone size: -
V gene: TRBV19
CDR3 DNA: TGTGCCAGTACTACGGCCGCCGGGGGGAAGACCCAGTACTTC
CDR3 protein: CASTTAAGGKTQYF

D gene: -
J gene: TRBJ1-6
clone size: few
V gene: TRBV21-1
CDR3 DNA: TGTGCCAGCAGCGCCCCTCAGCGGGGGGAGCTGCGTTCACCCCTCCACTTT
CDR3 protein: CASSAPQRGELRSPLHF

D gene: TRBD2
J gene: TRBJ2-7
clone size: -
V gene: TRBV19
CDR3 DNA: TGTGCCAGTAGTATTAGGGCTAGCGGGAGCTCCTACGAGCAGTACTTC
CDR3 protein: CASSIRASGSSYEQYF

D gene: TRBD1
J gene: TRBJ2-3
clone size: -
V gene: TRBV5-6
CDR3 DNA: TGTGCCAGCAGCTTTGGACAGGGGAGGGATACGCAGTATTTT
CDR3 protein: CASSFGQGRDTQYF

D gene: TRBD2
J gene: TRBJ2-7
clone size: -
V gene: TRBV5-6
CDR3 DNA: TGTGCCAGCAGCTTGGGACTAGCGGGAGGGCCTGCGTACGAGCAGTACTTC
CDR3 protein: CASSLGLAGGPAYEQYF

D gene: -
J gene: TRBJ1-2
clone size: -
V gene: TRBV7-2
CDR3 DNA: TGTGCCAGCAGCGAAATGAGGAGTAACTATGGCTACACCTTC
CDR3 protein: CASSEMRSNYGYTF

D gene: -
J gene: TRBJ2-6
clone size: -
V gene: TRBV5-1
CDR3 DNA: TGCGCCAGCAGCTCCCAGGGGGGCGGGGCCAACGTCCTGACTTTC
CDR3 protein: CASSSQGGGANVLTF

D gene: TRBD1
J gene: TRBJ2-7
clone size: -
V gene: TRBV28
CDR3 DNA: TGTGCCAGCAGTTCACAGCCCTTAGGGGGCGCTGGGGTTAACGAGCAGTACTTC
CDR3 protein: CASSSQPLGGAGVNEQYF

D gene: TRBD2
J gene: TRBJ2-7
clone size: -
V gene: TRBV5-1
CDR3 DNA: TGCGCCAGCAGCTCCCTAGCGGGAGGGACGGTGGAGCAGTACTTC
CDR3 protein: CASSSLAGGTVEQYF